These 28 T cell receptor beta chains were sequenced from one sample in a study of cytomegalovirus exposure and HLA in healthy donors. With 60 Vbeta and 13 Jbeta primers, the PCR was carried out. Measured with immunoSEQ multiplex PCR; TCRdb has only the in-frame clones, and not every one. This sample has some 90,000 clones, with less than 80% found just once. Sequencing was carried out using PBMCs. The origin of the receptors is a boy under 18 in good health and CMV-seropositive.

The CDR3 reads CASSPAGVAYNEQFF. The CDR3, as DNA: TGTGCCAGCAGTCCGGCAGGGGTAGCCTACAATGAGCAGTTCTTC. This chain uses TRBV6-5 with TRBJ2-1; D perhaps matches TRBD1 (6 bases). Germline loops: CDR1 MNHEY, CDR2 SVGAGI. This CDR3 region has 15 residues. Trimming took 5 bases from V and 2 from J, leaving 13 bases between them.

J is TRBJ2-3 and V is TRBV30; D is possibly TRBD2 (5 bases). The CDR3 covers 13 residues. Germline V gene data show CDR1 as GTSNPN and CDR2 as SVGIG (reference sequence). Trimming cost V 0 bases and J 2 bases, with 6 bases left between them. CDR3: CAWSVDYTDTQYF. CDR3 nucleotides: TGTGCCTGGAGTGTCGACTACACAGATACGCAGTATTTT. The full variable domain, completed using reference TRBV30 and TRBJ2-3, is SQTIHQWPATLVQPVGSPLSLECTVEGTSNPNLYWYRQAAGRGLQLLFYSVGIGQISSEVPQNLSASRPQDRQFILSSKKLLLSDSGFYLCAWSVDYTDTQYFGPGTRLTVL.

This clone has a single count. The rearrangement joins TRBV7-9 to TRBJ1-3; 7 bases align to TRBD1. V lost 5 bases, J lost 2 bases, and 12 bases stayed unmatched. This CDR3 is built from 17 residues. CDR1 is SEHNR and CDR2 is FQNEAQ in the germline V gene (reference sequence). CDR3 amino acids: CASSLRTGTDPGNTIYF. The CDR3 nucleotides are TGTGCCAGCAGCCTCCGAACCGGGACAGACCCTGGAAACACCATATATTTT.

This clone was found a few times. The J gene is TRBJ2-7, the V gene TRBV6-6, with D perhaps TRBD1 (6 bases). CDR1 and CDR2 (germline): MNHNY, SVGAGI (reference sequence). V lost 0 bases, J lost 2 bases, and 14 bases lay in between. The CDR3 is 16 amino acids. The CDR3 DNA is TGTGCCAGCAGTTACTCGCCCCCAGGGGATACCTACGAGCAGTACTTC. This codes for CASSYSPPGDTYEQYF.

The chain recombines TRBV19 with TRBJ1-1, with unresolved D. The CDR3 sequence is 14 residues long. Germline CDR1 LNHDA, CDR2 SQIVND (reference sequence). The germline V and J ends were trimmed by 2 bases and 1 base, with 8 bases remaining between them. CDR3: CASSIRGSNTEAFF. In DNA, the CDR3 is TGTGCCAGTAGTATACGCGGGTCGAACACTGAAGCTTTCTTT.

The CDR3 is CASSVAGQKHNEQFF. CDR3 in DNA: TGTGCCAGCAGCGTAGCTGGACAGAAGCACAATGAGCAGTTCTTC. V usage is TRBV9 and J usage is TRBJ2-1, with a tentative D call TRBD1 (6 bases). V lost 0 bases and J 5 bases, leaving 12 bases between the germline ends. Per the germline V gene, CDR1 is SGDLS and CDR2 is YYNGEE. The CDR3 loop spans 15 amino acids.

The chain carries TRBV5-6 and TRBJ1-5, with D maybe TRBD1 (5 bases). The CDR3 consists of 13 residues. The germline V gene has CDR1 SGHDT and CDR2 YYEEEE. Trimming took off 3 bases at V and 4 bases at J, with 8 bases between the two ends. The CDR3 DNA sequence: TGTGCCAGCAGCTGGGGCGAAAATCAGCCCCAGCATTTT. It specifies CASSWGENQPQHF.

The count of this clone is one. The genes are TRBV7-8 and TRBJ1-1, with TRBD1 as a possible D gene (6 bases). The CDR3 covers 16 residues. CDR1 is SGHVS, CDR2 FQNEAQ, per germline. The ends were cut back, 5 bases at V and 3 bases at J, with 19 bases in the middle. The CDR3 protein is CASSQPSGESDTEAFF. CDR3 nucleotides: TGTGCCAGCAGCCAGCCGTCAGGGGAGAGTGACACTGAAGCTTTCTTT.

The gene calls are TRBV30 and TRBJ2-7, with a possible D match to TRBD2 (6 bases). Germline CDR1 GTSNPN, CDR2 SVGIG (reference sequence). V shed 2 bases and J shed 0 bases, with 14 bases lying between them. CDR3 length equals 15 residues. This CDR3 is CAWSRGGYTSYEQYF. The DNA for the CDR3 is TGTGCCTGGAGTAGGGGAGGATACACCTCCTACGAGCAGTACTTC.

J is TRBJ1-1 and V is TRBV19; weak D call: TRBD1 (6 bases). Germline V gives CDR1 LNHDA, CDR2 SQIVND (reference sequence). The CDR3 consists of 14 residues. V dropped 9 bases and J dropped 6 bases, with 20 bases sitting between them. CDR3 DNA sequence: TGTGCCAGCACCAGGGCCTACAGGGAAGCTGAAGCTTTCTTT. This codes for CASTRAYREAEAFF.

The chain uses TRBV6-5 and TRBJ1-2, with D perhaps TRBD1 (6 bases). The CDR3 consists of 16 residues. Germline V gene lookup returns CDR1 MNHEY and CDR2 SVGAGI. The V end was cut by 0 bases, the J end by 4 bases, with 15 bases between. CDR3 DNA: TGTGCCAGCAGTTACTCTTCCGCAGGGGATTTCTATGGCTACACCTTC. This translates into CASSYSSAGDFYGYTF.

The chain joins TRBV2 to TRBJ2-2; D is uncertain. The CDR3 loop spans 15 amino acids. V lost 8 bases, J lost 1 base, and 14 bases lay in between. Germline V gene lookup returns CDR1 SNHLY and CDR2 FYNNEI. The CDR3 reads CASAELLGNTGELFF. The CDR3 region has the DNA TGTGCCAGCGCTGAGCTCCTAGGGAACACCGGGGAGCTGTTTTTT.

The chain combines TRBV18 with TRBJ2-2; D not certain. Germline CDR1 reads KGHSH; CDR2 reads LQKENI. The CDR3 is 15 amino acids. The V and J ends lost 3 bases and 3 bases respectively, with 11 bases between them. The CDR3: CASSPLVSDTGELFF. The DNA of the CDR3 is TGTGCCAGCTCACCCCTGGTTTCGGACACCGGGGAGCTGTTTTTT.

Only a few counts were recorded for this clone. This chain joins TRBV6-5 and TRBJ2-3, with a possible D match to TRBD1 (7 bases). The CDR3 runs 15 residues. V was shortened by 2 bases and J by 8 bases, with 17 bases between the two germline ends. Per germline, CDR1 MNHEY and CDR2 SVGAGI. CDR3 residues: CASSYQGGDLATQYF. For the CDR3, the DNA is TGTGCCAGCAGTTACCAGGGGGGCGACTTAGCTACGCAGTATTTT.

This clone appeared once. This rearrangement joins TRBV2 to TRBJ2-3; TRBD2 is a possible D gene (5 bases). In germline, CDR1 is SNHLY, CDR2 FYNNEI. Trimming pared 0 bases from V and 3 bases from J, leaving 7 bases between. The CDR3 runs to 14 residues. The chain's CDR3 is CASSEARATDTQYF. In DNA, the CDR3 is TGTGCCAGCAGTGAAGCGCGGGCTACAGATACGCAGTATTTT. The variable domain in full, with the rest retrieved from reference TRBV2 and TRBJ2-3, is EPEVTQTPSHQVTQMGQEVILRCVPISNHLYFYWYRQILGQKVEFLVSFYNNEISEKSEIFDDQFSVERPDGSNFTLKIRSTKLEDSAMYFCASSEARATDTQYFGPGTRLTVL.

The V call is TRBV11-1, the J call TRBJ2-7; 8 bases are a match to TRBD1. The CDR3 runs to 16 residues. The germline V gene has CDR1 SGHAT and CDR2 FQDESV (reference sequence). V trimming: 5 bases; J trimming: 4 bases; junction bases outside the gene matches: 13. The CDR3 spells CASSRPTGASNYEQYF. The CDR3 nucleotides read TGTGCCAGCAGCCGACCGACAGGGGCCTCCAATTACGAGCAGTACTTC.

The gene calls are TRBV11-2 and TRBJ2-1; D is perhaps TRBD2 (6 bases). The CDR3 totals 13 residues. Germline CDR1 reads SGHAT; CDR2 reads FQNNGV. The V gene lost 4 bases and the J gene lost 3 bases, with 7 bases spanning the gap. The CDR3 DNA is TGTGCCAGCAGCTCGGACTACTACAATGAGCAGTTCTTC. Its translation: CASSSDYYNEQFF.

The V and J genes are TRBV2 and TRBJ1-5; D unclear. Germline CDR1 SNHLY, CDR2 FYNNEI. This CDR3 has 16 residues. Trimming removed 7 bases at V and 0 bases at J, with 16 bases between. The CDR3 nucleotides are TGTGCCAGCACCCACGAGCTCGGGTTTAGCAATCAGCCCCAGCATTTT. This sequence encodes CASTHELGFSNQPQHF.

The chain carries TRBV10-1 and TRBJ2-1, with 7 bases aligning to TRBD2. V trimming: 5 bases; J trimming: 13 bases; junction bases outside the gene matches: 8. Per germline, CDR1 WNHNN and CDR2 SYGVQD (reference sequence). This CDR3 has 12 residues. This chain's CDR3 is CASSPSGTLQFF. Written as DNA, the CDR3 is TGCGCCAGCAGTCCGAGCGGGACCCTACAGTTCTTC.

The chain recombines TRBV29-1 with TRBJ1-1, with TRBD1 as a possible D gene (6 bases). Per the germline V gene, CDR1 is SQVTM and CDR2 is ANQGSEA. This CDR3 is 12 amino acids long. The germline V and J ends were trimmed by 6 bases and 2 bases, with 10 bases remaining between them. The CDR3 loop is CSVADRNTEAFF. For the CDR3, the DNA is TGCAGCGTCGCGGACAGAAACACTGAAGCTTTCTTT. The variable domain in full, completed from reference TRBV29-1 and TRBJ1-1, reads SAVISQKPSRDICQRGTSLTIQCQVDSQVTMMFWYRQQPGQSLTLIATANQGSEATYESGFVIDKFPISRPNLTFSTLTVSNMSPEDSSIYLCSVADRNTEAFFGQGTRLTVV.

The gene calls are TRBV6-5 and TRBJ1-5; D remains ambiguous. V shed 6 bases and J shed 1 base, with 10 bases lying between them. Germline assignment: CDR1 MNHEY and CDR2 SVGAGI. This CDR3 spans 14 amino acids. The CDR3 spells CASSPAGSNQPQHF. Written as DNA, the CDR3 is TGTGCCAGCAGCCCGGCCGGGAGCAATCAGCCCCAGCATTTT.

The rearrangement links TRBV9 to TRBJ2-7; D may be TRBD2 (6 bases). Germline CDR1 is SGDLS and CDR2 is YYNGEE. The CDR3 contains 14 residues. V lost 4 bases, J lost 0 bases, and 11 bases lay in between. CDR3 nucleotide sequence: TGTGCCAGCAGCACTACTAGCAGCTCCTACGAGCAGTACTTC. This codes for CASSTTSSSYEQYF.

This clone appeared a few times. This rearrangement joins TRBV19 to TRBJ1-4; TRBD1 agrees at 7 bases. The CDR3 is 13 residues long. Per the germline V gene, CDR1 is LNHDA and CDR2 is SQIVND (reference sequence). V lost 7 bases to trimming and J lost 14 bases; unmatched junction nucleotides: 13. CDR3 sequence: CASTPETGWLLFF. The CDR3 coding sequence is TGTGCCAGTACCCCCGAGACAGGGTGGTTGCTGTTTTTT.

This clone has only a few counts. The CDR3: CASSVQYSNQPQHF. The CDR3 DNA is TGTGCCAGTAGTGTCCAGTATAGCAATCAGCCCCAGCATTTT. The chain links TRBV19 to TRBJ1-5; D is undetermined. The germline V gene has CDR1 LNHDA and CDR2 SQIVND (reference sequence). The CDR3 has 14 residues. Trimming cost V 5 bases and J 0 bases, with 8 bases left between them.

The CDR3: CASSLAPSGPSTDTQYF. CDR3 sequence (DNA): TGTGCCAGCAGCTTAGCCCCTAGCGGGCCTAGCACAGATACGCAGTATTTT. The chain employs TRBV7-2 and TRBJ2-3, with TRBD2 identical over 8 bases. V gave up 0 bases and J gave up 0 bases; unmatched junction bases: 5. Germline loops: CDR1 SGHTA, CDR2 FQGNSA. There are 17 residues in the CDR3. The complete variable domain, with remaining parts taken from reference TRBV7-2 and TRBJ2-3, reads GAGVSQSPSNKVTEKGKDVELRCDPISGHTALYWYRQSLGQGLEFLIYFQGNSAPDKSGLPSDRFSAERTGGSVSTLTIQRTQQEDSAVYLCASSLAPSGPSTDTQYFGPGTRLTVL.

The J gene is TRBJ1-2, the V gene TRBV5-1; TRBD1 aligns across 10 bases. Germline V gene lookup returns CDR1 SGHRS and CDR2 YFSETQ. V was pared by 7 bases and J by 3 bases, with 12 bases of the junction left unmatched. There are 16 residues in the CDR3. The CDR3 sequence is CASGKAGTGDDYGYTF. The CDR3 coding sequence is TGCGCCAGCGGAAAAGCCGGGACAGGGGATGACTATGGCTACACCTTC.

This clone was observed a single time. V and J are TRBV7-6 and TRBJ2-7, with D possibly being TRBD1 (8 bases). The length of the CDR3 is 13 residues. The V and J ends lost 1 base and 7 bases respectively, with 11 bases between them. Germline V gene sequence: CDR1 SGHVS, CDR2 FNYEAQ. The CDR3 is CASSLDRGGEQYF. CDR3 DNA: TGTGCCAGCAGCTTAGACAGGGGGGGGGAGCAGTACTTC.

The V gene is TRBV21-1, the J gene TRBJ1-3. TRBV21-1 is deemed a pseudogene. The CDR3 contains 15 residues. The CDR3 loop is CASRFLGTSGNTIYF. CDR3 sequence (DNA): TGTGCCAGCAGGTTTCTTGGGACTTCTGGAAACACCATATATTTT.